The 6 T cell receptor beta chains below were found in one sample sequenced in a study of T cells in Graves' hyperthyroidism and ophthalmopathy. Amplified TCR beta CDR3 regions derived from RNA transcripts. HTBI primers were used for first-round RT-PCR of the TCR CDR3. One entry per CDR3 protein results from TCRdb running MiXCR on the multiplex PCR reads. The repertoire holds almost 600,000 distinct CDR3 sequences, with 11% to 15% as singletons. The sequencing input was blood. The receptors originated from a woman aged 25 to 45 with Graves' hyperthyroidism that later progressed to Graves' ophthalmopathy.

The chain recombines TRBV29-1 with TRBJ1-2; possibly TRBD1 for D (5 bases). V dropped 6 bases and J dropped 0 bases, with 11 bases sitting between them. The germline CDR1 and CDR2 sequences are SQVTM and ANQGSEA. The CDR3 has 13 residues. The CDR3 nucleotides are TGCAGCGTCCCGGGGCTAGCTAACTATGGCTACACCTTC. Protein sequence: CSVPGLANYGYTF.

The CDR3 DNA reads as TGTGCCAGCAGTTTCATGGGGGGAACTTATGGCTACACCTTC. Translated, it gives CASSFMGGTYGYTF. This chain joins TRBV28 and TRBJ1-2; possibly TRBD1 for D (5 bases). In germline, CDR1 is MDHEN, CDR2 SYDVKM. The CDR3 totals 14 residues. V shed 3 bases and J shed 5 bases, with 13 bases lying between them.

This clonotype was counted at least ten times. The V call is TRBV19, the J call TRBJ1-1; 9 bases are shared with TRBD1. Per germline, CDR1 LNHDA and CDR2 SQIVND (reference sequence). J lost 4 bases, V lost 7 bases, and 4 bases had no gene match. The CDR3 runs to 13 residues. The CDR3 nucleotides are TGTGCCAGTATTTTGACAGGGGGCACTGAAGCTTTCTTT. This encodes CASILTGGTEAFF.

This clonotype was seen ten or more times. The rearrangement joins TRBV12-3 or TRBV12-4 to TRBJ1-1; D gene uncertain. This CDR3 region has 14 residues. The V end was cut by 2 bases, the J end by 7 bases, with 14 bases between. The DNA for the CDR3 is TGTGCCAGCAGTTTATTCAGAGGGATGGGTGAAGCTTTCTTT. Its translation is CASSLFRGMGEAFF.

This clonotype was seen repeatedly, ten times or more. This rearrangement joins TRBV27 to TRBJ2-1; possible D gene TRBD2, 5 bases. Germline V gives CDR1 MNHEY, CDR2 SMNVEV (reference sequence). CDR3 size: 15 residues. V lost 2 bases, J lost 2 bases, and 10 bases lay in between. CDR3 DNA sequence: TGTGCCAGCAGTTTAGAAGCTAGCCCCTACAATGAGCAGTTCTTC. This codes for CASSLEASPYNEQFF.

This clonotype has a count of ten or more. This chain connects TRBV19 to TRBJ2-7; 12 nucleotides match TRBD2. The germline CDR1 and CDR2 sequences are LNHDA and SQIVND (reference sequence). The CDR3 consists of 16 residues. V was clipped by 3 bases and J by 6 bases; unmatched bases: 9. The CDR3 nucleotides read TGTGCCAGTAGTATCAGGACTAGCGGGAAGGTCGCCGAGCAGTACTTC. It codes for CASSIRTSGKVAEQYF.